One sample yielded the 21 T cell receptor beta chains listed below, sequenced in a study of CD4+ T cells in melanoma. Assay used: immunoSEQ multiplex PCR; TCRdb lists only in-frame clones, some missing. The table lists 140,000 or so clones, about nine tenths of them singletons. These receptor sequences come from a human donor with melanoma.

The chain combines TRBV30 with TRBJ2-6, with D unclear. CDR3 length: 14 residues. Germline-derived CDR1 and CDR2 are GTSNPN and SVGIG (reference sequence). With 3 bases removed from V and 2 bases from J, the gap between germline ends came to 8 bases. DNA for the CDR3: TGTGCCTGGAGCCGAGGCCCTGGGGCCAACGTCCTGACTTTC. Its translation is CAWSRGPGANVLTF.

The chain uses TRBV23-1 and TRBJ1-2; TRBD1 matches 8 bases. TRBV23-1 counts as an open reading frame of uncertain function. The J segment lost 6 bases and the V segment lost 5 bases, leaving 5 bases of the junction unmatched. CDR3 length equals 13 residues. The CDR3 spells CASSEDRVDGYTF. CDR3 sequence (DNA): TGCGCCAGCAGTGAGGACAGGGTTGATGGCTACACCTTC.

The CDR3 loop reads CASSLEPPGRFTGELFF. CDR3 nucleotide sequence: TGTGCCAGCAGCTTAGAGCCTCCGGGACGCTTCACCGGGGAGCTGTTTTTT. This chain uses TRBV11-2 with TRBJ2-2; D possibly uses TRBD1 or TRBD2 (5 bases each). Trimming took 0 bases from V and 4 from J, leaving 15 bases between them. Germline assignment: CDR1 SGHAT and CDR2 FQNNGV. This CDR3 is built from 17 residues.

The chain carries TRBV9 and TRBJ2-5; 8 bases are a match to TRBD2. Germline V gene data show CDR1 as SGDLS and CDR2 as YYNGEE. With 4 bases clipped from V and 2 bases from J, the junction kept 13 bases outside the gene matches. The CDR3 runs 17 residues. The CDR3 region is CASSPRSRGAGQETQYF. The CDR3 coding sequence is TGTGCCAGCAGCCCGAGATCGCGGGGGGCCGGGCAAGAGACCCAGTACTTC.

This clone was picked up one time. This chain links TRBV5-1 with TRBJ2-5; D not certain. The CDR3 has 13 amino acids. Per germline, CDR1 SGHRS and CDR2 YFSETQ. V lost 0 bases and J lost 5, with 8 bases in between. Written as DNA, the CDR3 is TGCGCCAGCAGCTTGGGGGGTTGGGAGACCCAGTACTTC. Protein sequence: CASSLGGWETQYF.

The chain combines TRBV27 with TRBJ2-7, with TRBD1 matching over 7 bases. V was clipped by 0 bases and J by 4 bases; unmatched bases: 6. Per the germline V gene, CDR1 is MNHEY and CDR2 is SMNVEV (reference sequence). This CDR3 region has 15 residues. CDR3 loop: CASSLSGGVGYEQYF. CDR3 in DNA: TGTGCCAGCAGTTTATCAGGGGGCGTTGGTTACGAGCAGTACTTC.

The V and J genes are TRBV2 and TRBJ2-1; D perhaps matches TRBD1 (7 bases). Germline V gene lookup returns CDR1 SNHLY and CDR2 FYNNEI. Trimming stripped 6 bases from V and 12 bases from J, with 24 bases between. This CDR3 comprises 15 residues. In nucleotides, the CDR3 is TGTGCCAGCAGCCCTACTCCGGGACTCAGGGGGATGCAGTTCTTC. Translation: CASSPTPGLRGMQFF. The full variable domain, its missing parts supplied by reference TRBV2 and TRBJ2-1, is EPEVTQTPSHQVTQMGQEVILRCVPISNHLYFYWYRQILGQKVEFLVSFYNNEISEKSEIFDDQFSVERPDGSNFTLKIRSTKLEDSAMYFCASSPTPGLRGMQFFGPGTRLTVL.

The rearrangement joins TRBV19 to TRBJ2-6; TRBD1 agrees at 7 bases. The germline gives CDR1 LNHDA, CDR2 SQIVND (reference sequence). V trimming: 8 bases; J trimming: 0 bases; junction bases outside the gene matches: 1. This CDR3 is 14 amino acids long. The CDR3 DNA reads TGTGCCAGTGGGACAGCCTCTGGGGCCAACGTCCTGACTTTC. Protein sequence: CASGTASGANVLTF.

The chain has TRBV10-3 and TRBJ2-1; no definite D call. With 7 bases removed from V and 10 bases from J, the gap between germline ends came to 17 bases. The CDR3 extends over 13 amino acids. Germline values: CDR1 ENHRY, CDR2 SYGVKD. CDR3 region: CAITQEPGKEQFF. The CDR3 coding sequence is TGTGCCATCACGCAAGAACCAGGAAAAGAGCAGTTCTTC.

In this sample, this clone turned up once. The gene calls are TRBV29-1 and TRBJ2-5, with a weak D call TRBD2 (6 bases). The germline V and J ends were trimmed by 4 bases and 4 bases, with 7 bases remaining between them. This CDR3 comprises 11 residues. Per germline, CDR1 SQVTM and CDR2 ANQGSEA. Here the CDR3 reads CSVVGGETQYF. The CDR3 coding sequence is TGCAGCGTTGTGGGGGGAGAGACCCAGTACTTC.

The V and J genes are TRBV28 and TRBJ1-4, with D maybe TRBD1 (6 bases). The CDR3 has 13 residues. CDR1 is MDHEN and CDR2 is SYDVKM in the germline V gene. The V end was cut by 6 bases, the J end by 5 bases, with 10 bases between. The CDR3 is CASRRQGNEKLFF. The CDR3 bases are TGTGCCAGCAGAAGGCAGGGGAATGAAAAACTGTTTTTT.

The V gene is TRBV20-1, the J gene TRBJ2-1; D uncertain. The V gene's germline CDR1 is DFQATT and CDR2 SNEGSKA (reference sequence). The V and J ends lost 3 bases and 6 bases respectively, with 6 bases between them. The CDR3 length is 11 residues. CDR3 coding DNA: TGCAGTGCTAGTCCGATCAATGAGCAGTTCTTC. Translating gives CSASPINEQFF.

For this clone: At the DNA level, this CDR3 is encoded by other sequences in the same sample as well. V and J are TRBV11-2 and TRBJ1-4, with D possibly being TRBD1 (6 bases). There are 13 residues in the CDR3. Germline CDR1 reads SGHAT; CDR2 reads FQNNGV. V was cut by 7 bases and J by 5 bases, with 11 bases left in between. This CDR3 is CASTGGLNEKLFF. CDR3 nucleotides: TGTGCCAGCACCGGGGGCTTGAATGAAAAACTGTTTTTT.

The chain links TRBV6-5 to TRBJ2-2; TRBD1 matches at 10 bases. The J segment lost 3 bases and the V segment lost 8 bases, leaving 3 bases of the junction unmatched. Germline V gene lookup returns CDR1 MNHEY and CDR2 SVGAGI. This CDR3 spans 14 amino acids. The CDR3 region has the DNA TGTGCCAGCTCCGGGACAGGGGACACCGGGGAGCTGTTTTTT. The encoded protein is CASSGTGDTGELFF.

This sequence joins TRBV5-1 and TRBJ2-3; D not certain. V gave up 5 bases and J gave up 6 bases, with 10 bases separating them. The CDR3 is 12 amino acids. CDR1 and CDR2 (germline): SGHRS, YFSETQ. CDR3 in DNA: TGCGCCAGCAGATCGTATGGGGATACGCAGTATTTT. Translated: CASRSYGDTQYF.

The chain joins TRBV5-1 to TRBJ2-7, with D tentatively TRBD1 (6 bases). Germline CDR1 SGHRS, CDR2 YFSETQ. The germline V and J ends were trimmed by 4 bases and 4 bases, with 12 bases remaining between them. The CDR3 has 13 amino acids. The CDR3 DNA is TGCGCCAGCAGCCCTCAACAGGGTTACGAGCAGTACTTC. Translation: CASSPQQGYEQYF. Full variable domain (outside the CDR3, taken from reference TRBV5-1 and TRBJ2-7): KAGVTQTPRYLIKTRGQQVTLSCSPISGHRSVSWYQQTPGQGLQFLFEYFSETQRNKGNFPGRFSGRQFSNSRSEMNVSTLELGDSALYLCASSPQQGYEQYFGPGTRLTVT.

The V gene is TRBV7-9, the J gene TRBJ2-1; 8 bases match TRBD1. CDR3 length: 16 residues. Germline V gives CDR1 SEHNR, CDR2 FQNEAQ (reference sequence). V trimming: 8 bases; J trimming: 11 bases; junction bases outside the gene matches: 20. CDR3 nucleotides: TGTGCCAGCGCGACACAGGGGGAGCGTCGGGTCGGAAAGCAGTTCTTC. Amino acids: CASATQGERRVGKQFF.

The chain joins TRBV2 to TRBJ2-3; D is possibly TRBD2 (6 bases). Germline loops: CDR1 SNHLY, CDR2 FYNNEI. V was pared by 6 bases and J by 1 base, with 11 bases between. This CDR3 spans 14 amino acids. CDR3 DNA: TGTGCCAGCAGACTCGGGGGAGGCACAGATACGCAGTATTTT. Translation gives CASRLGGGTDTQYF.

The chain recombines TRBV11-2 with TRBJ1-2, with D maybe TRBD1 (6 bases). The CDR3 has 12 residues. The V gene lost 3 bases and the J gene lost 8 bases, with 10 bases spanning the gap. CDR1 is SGHAT, CDR2 FQNNGV, per germline. CDR3 protein: CASSFGGQGYTF. The DNA for the CDR3 is TGTGCCAGCAGCTTCGGGGGCCAGGGCTACACCTTC. Full variable domain (rest looked up from reference TRBV11-2 and TRBJ1-2): EAGVAQSPRYKIIEKRQSVAFWCNPISGHATLYWYQQILGQGPKLLIQFQNNGVVDDSQLPKDRFSAERLKGVDSTLKIQPAKLEDSAVYLCASSFGGQGYTFGSGTRLTVV.

The chain has TRBV25-1 and TRBJ2-3, with 12 bases fitting TRBD2. V shed 3 bases and J 0 bases; nucleotides not matched to a gene: 1. Germline CDR1 is MGHDK and CDR2 is SYGVNS. The CDR3 has 16 amino acids. CDR3 amino acids: CASSEGTSGSTDTQYF. In DNA, the CDR3 is TGTGCCAGCAGTGAGGGGACTAGCGGGAGCACAGATACGCAGTATTTT.

This clone appeared once. The chain carries TRBV30 and TRBJ2-1; D perhaps matches TRBD2 (6 bases). V shed 2 bases and J shed 2 bases, with 10 bases lying between them. Germline assignment: CDR1 GTSNPN and CDR2 SVGIG (reference sequence). The CDR3 sequence is 14 residues long. CDR3 sequence: CAWSLGGAYNEQFF. DNA of the CDR3: TGTGCCTGGAGTTTGGGGGGTGCCTACAATGAGCAGTTCTTC.